One T cell receptor (beta chain) is described in this entry. The antigen is not known. The read finishes 3 residues shy of the CDR3 end, and the germline J gene is used to complete it. The V end was cut by 5 bases, the J end by 2 bases, with 9 bases between. Per the germline V gene, CDR1 is DFQATT and CDR2 is SNEGSKA (reference sequence). CDR3 size: 13 residues. This entry is derived from a study of T cell clonality in common variable immunodeficiency. Study-wide points: Reportedly, TCR beta sequences from common variable immunodeficiency showed fewer deletions and N-nucleotide insertions. What drives increased CVID clonality needs T cell subpopulation sequencing.

Measured with immunoSEQ multiplex PCR; TCRdb has only the in-frame clones, and not every one. This sample carries some 11,000 clones, none of them present only once. Reduced serum IgG, IgA and/or IgM plus specific antibody deficiency defined CVID. The J gene is TRBJ1-4, the V gene TRBV20-1; D ambiguous. This TCR was sampled from a human donor with common variable immunodeficiency. Sequencing was performed on peripheral blood mononuclear cells. The sequenced part of the CDR3 DNA is TGCAGTGCTCAACGTGCGACTAATGAAAAA. Its translation is CSAQRATNEK. The entire CDR3 protein reads CSAQRATNEKLFF.